The T cell receptor beta chain described here comes from a study of tumor-infiltrating lymphocytes in primary liver carcinoma. Production of TCR beta cDNA used approximately 0.45 ug total RNA together with a constant-region primer. Three-round nested multiplex PCR performed with slightly modified ARM-PCR produced the TCR beta libraries. TCRdb re-analysed the multiplex PCR reads in MiXCR, keeping a single row per CDR3 protein. The sample records tens of thousands of distinct CDR3 sequences, more than 65% being singletons. A word on this clonotype: The germline gene is not matched at one end of the junction; a read error may be the cause.

Co-extraction of both nucleic acids (RNA and DNA) used about 19-33 mg of unsorted bulk tissue. Sequencing was done on a sample of liver tumor tissue from sampling region 1. The subset is: tumor region T1, superior pole. This sequence was found in a middle-aged man with primary liver carcinoma and hepatitis B virus infection.

The CDR3 reads CASSLGGSEQFF. The CDR3 region has the DNA TGTGCCAGTAGCTTGGGCGGGAGTGAGCAGTTCTTC. This chain connects TRBV7-8 to TRBJ2-1, with 7 bases aligning to TRBD2. Per the germline V gene, CDR1 is SGHVS and CDR2 is FQNEAQ. The CDR3 covers 12 residues.